This T cell receptor (beta chain) was identified during a study of T cell responses to AZD1222 COVID-19 vaccine. Some clones are missing from TCRdb's copy, which holds only in-frame ones; the method was immunoSEQ multiplex PCR. The sample lists under 170,000 clones, around 90% occurring once. Note on this clone: Its specificity is not known.

This CDR3 has 13 residues. V was clipped by 6 bases and J by 7 bases; unmatched bases: 8. Looked up from germline, CDR1 is MNHEY and CDR2 is SMNVEV (reference sequence). Regarding the study as a whole: As reported, nearly half of all spike-specific TCRs target variant regions that are unmutated.

The rearrangement joins TRBV27 to TRBJ1-2; the match to TRBD1 covers 7 bases. The sample in question was peripheral blood, obtained 28 days after the second AZD1222 dose. This sequence originates from an adult who received the AZD1222 COVID-19 vaccine. The CDR3 DNA reads as TGTGCCAGCAGCCAGAGACAGGGATCTGGCTACACCTTC. The encoded protein is CASSQRQGSGYTF.